This entry lists 20 T cell receptor beta chains sequenced from one sample in a study of T cell repertoires in cytomegalovirus infection. TCRdb reprocessed the reads via MiXCR and lists one record per CDR3 protein. The sample consists of about 110,000 distinct CDR3 sequences, about 33% of them appearing once. What these receptors recognize is not known. This specimen was CD8+ T cells from cultured PBMCs, taken from culture after CMV antigen stimulation. Receptors originate from a human donor in good health (CMV status not recorded). Some clones in this sample may be carry-over from other donors' samples.

This chain links TRBV15 with TRBJ1-1, with D unclear. Deletions cut 1 base from V and 5 bases from J, with 26 bases between. The CDR3 covers 19 residues. Germline loops: CDR1 LNHNV, CDR2 YYDKDF (reference sequence). The CDR3 bases are TGTGCCACCAGCAGAGCACTTAATTTGGGGTTTGTTGGAGGGACTGAAGCTTTCTTT. Residues: CATSRALNLGFVGGTEAFF. The full variable domain, in which reference TRBV15 and TRBJ1-1 provide the parts outside the CDR3, is DAMVIQNPRYQVTQFGKPVTLSCSQTLNHNVMYWYQQKSSQAPKLLFHYYDKDFNNEADTPDNFQSRRPNTSFCFLDIRSPGLGDTAMYLCATSRALNLGFVGGTEAFFGQGTRLTVV.

This clonotype occurred many times. CDR3 loop: CASTAGTVTWWEQYF. The DNA for the CDR3 is TGTGCCAGCACCGCGGGGACAGTGACTTGGTGGGAGCAGTACTTC. The J gene is TRBJ2-7, the V gene TRBV2; a possible D gene is TRBD1 (7 bases). The V end lost 7 bases, the J end lost 7 bases, and 23 bases lay between the germline ends. From germline, CDR1 is SNHLY and CDR2 FYNNEI. CDR3 size: 15 residues.

This clonotype was detected a few times. The chain has TRBV6-5 and TRBJ1-6; D not certain. V lost 2 bases, J lost 7 bases, and 9 bases lay in between. Germline CDR1 MNHEY, CDR2 SVGAGI. The CDR3 is 14 amino acids. The CDR3 sequence is CASSYGQSNSPLHF. For the CDR3, the DNA is TGTGCCAGCAGTTACGGTCAGTCCAATTCACCCCTCCACTTT.

This chain connects TRBV6-2 or TRBV6-3 to TRBJ2-5; 7 nucleotides match TRBD2. This CDR3 is 15 amino acids long. Losses at the gene ends were 6 bases for V and 3 bases for J; bases not matched to a gene: 10. From germline, CDR1 is MNHEY and CDR2 SVGEGT. The CDR3 nucleotides are TGTGCCAGCAGACGCCGGGACTACCTAAAAGAGACCCAGTACTTC. Translation: CASRRRDYLKETQYF.

This clonotype was observed a few times. CDR3 amino acids: CASSQDQTGDQPQHF. The CDR3 bases are TGCGCCAGCAGCCAAGATCAGACAGGGGATCAGCCCCAGCATTTT. This sequence joins TRBV4-1 and TRBJ1-5; TRBD1 matches 8 bases. Germline loops: CDR1 MGHRA, CDR2 YSYEKL. Germline trimming cut 0 bases from V and 5 bases from J; bases unmatched to any gene: 3. The CDR3 is 15 amino acids.

This clonotype appeared many times. The chain employs TRBV12-3 or TRBV12-4 and TRBJ2-4; 12 bases map to TRBD2. Trimming cost V 7 bases and J 0 bases; bases outside gene matches: 25. This CDR3 region has 23 residues. The CDR3 DNA reads TGTGCCAGCACCGCTCGAAACGGGCACCTAGCGGGGGGGTCGATGATAGCCAAAAACATTCAGTACTTC. It is translated as CASTARNGHLAGGSMIAKNIQYF.

J is TRBJ1-6 and V is TRBV6-2 or TRBV6-3; D is unclear. The CDR3 runs to 17 residues. V lost 5 bases and J 0 bases, leaving 14 bases between the germline ends. Germline loops: CDR1 MNHEY, CDR2 SVGEGT. Here the CDR3 DNA reads TGTGCCAGCAGTAACGCGGACTTGAGCTCCTATAATTCACCCCTCCACTTT. Encoded protein: CASSNADLSSYNSPLHF.

The chain has TRBV6-5 and TRBJ1-3; the D is unclear. This CDR3 is 13 amino acids long. Germline CDR1 and CDR2: MNHEY and SVGAGI. V was clipped by 7 bases and J by 2 bases, with 9 bases between them. The CDR3 protein is CASTSSAGNTIYF. In nucleotides, the CDR3 is TGTGCCAGCACATCCAGTGCTGGAAACACCATATATTTT.

This clonotype has at least ten counts. The V call is TRBV4-1, the J call TRBJ2-7, with a weak D call TRBD1 (6 bases). V lost 4 bases, J lost 1 base, and 17 bases lay in between. The CDR3 extends over 16 amino acids. CDR1 is MGHRA, CDR2 YSYEKL, per germline. CDR3 nucleotides: TGCGCCAGCAGCCCAGCCCTCACAGGGCTTTCCTACGAGCAGTACTTC. Translating it yields CASSPALTGLSYEQYF.

This clonotype turned up a few times. The genes are TRBV2 and TRBJ1-2; D uncertain. V was shortened by 3 bases and J by 5 bases, with 16 bases between the two germline ends. Germline loops: CDR1 SNHLY, CDR2 FYNNEI. The CDR3 is 15 amino acids. The CDR3 coding sequence is TGTGCCAGCAGTGACGGCAGGCTCCTACTATATGGCTACACCTTC. Protein product: CASSDGRLLLYGYTF.

This clonotype was counted between two and nine times. The genes are TRBV27 and TRBJ1-6; a weak D match, TRBD1 (6 bases). The CDR3 is made up of 19 amino acids. V lost 5 bases, J lost 8 bases, and 28 bases lay in between. Germline values: CDR1 MNHEY, CDR2 SMNVEV (reference sequence). CDR3 sequence (DNA): TGTGCCAGCAGTAAGGGGAGTACGGACAGTGAAAGTTTGCATTCACCCCTCCACTTT. It encodes CASSKGSTDSESLHSPLHF.

The table lists this clonotype with a few counts. V is TRBV12-3 or TRBV12-4 and J is TRBJ1-5; no reliable D call. The length of the CDR3 is 13 residues. Trimming left V 5 bases short and J 1 base short, with 6 bases between. CDR3 loop: CASSDGSNQPQHF. The DNA of the CDR3 is TGTGCCAGCAGTGACGGAAGCAATCAGCCCCAGCATTTT.

This chain uses TRBV19 with TRBJ1-5; D gene uncertain. The length of the CDR3 is 15 residues. V was cut by 3 bases and J by 2 bases, with 11 bases left in between. Germline-derived CDR1 and CDR2 are LNHDA and SQIVND (reference sequence). This chain's CDR3 is CASSIQDGGNQPQHF. The CDR3 nucleotides read TGTGCCAGTAGTATTCAGGACGGGGGCAATCAGCCCCAGCATTTT.

V is TRBV7-9 and J is TRBJ2-2, with 7 bases aligning to TRBD2. The germline V gene has CDR1 SEHNR and CDR2 FQNEAQ (reference sequence). CDR3 length: 16 residues. V was pared by 1 base and J by 5 bases, with 7 bases of the junction left unmatched. CDR3 sequence reads: CASSLEFGAGTGELFF. The CDR3 DNA sequence: TGTGCCAGCAGCTTAGAGTTCGGAGCGGGAACCGGGGAGCTGTTTTTT.

The rearrangement joins TRBV19 to TRBJ1-1; D unresolved. The germline V and J ends were trimmed by 2 bases and 1 base, with 20 bases remaining between them. Germline CDR1 is LNHDA and CDR2 is SQIVND (reference sequence). This CDR3 has 18 amino acids. This CDR3 is CASSISPARLARNTEAFF. The CDR3 DNA sequence: TGTGCCAGTAGTATATCGCCGGCCCGGTTGGCCCGGAACACTGAAGCTTTCTTT.

The V call is TRBV7-9, the J call TRBJ2-1; the D is unclear. The CDR3 runs to 16 residues. V gave up 0 bases and J gave up 3 bases, with 12 bases separating them. The V gene's germline CDR1 is SEHNR and CDR2 FQNEAQ (reference sequence). The CDR3 spells CASSLAAASIYNEQFF. As DNA, the CDR3 is TGTGCCAGCAGCTTAGCGGCAGCTTCGATCTACAATGAGCAGTTCTTC.

The rearrangement links TRBV6-5 to TRBJ1-1; possibly TRBD1 for D (6 bases). The CDR3 has 12 amino acids. Germline loops: CDR1 MNHEY, CDR2 SVGAGI. V lost 8 bases to trimming and J lost 6 bases, with 13 bases between them. CDR3 coding DNA: TGTGCCAGCTCCAAGGGGGGGCCTGAAGCTTTCTTT. Protein sequence: CASSKGGPEAFF.

This chain links TRBV19 with TRBJ1-5; 8 positions agree with TRBD1. The germline gives CDR1 LNHDA, CDR2 SQIVND (reference sequence). The CDR3 is 15 amino acids. With V trimmed by 5 bases and J by 2 bases, 5 bases remained unmatched. The CDR3 DNA follows: TGTGCCAGTAGTTTCGACAGGGGAGGCAATCAGCCCCAGCATTTT. Translating it yields CASSFDRGGNQPQHF.

The table lists this clonotype with a few counts. CDR3 sequence: CASSFTGTGGYGELFF. The CDR3 DNA sequence: TGTGCCAGCAGTTTTACCGGGACAGGGGGCTACGGGGAGCTGTTTTTT. The V gene is TRBV12-3 or TRBV12-4, the J gene TRBJ2-2, with 12 bases identical to TRBD1. This CDR3 is built from 16 residues. J gave up 7 bases and V 3 bases, and 6 bases lay outside the gene matches.

In this sample, this clonotype turned up a few times. The V and J genes are TRBV7-6 and TRBJ1-2; D unresolved. Between the trimmed V and J ends, which lost 4 bases and 8 bases, there was a span of 14 bases. The CDR3 contains 13 residues. Germline V CDR1 and CDR2: SGHVS, FNYEAQ. CDR3 sequence: CASSSSPRRGYTF. The CDR3, as DNA: TGTGCCAGCAGCTCCAGTCCCCGACGCGGCTACACCTTC.